One sample yielded the 18 T cell receptor beta chains listed below, sequenced in a study of vaccination and CD4 T cells after COVID-19 (dated by TCRdb to between 2021 and 2024). The meaning of the sample's treatment or condition label: roughly 10-day PBMC culture with coronavirus spike peptide pools or control peptides (ViraFEST assay). For these receptors, no antigen is known. Libraries came from PCR. The sequencer was an Illumina iSeq 100. DNA from cultured CD4+ T cells underwent TCR sequencing with the Oncomine TCR Beta short-read assay at the Johns Hopkins FTIC core. TCRdb applied fastp at Q25 and MiXCR to the public reads, then kept only in-frame beta chains. Each CDR3 protein gets just one entry, which takes the most common genes and DNA from the rows behind it. The sample table lists about 11,000 distinct CDR3 sequences, under 60% of them with a count of one. The ten largest account for roughly 10% of the sample.

The sample comprised CD4+ T cells from blood, cultured in vitro. The source of these receptors is a human donor who had recovered from COVID-19.

The CDR3 loop is CASSLPPGQPQHF. The CDR3 region has the DNA TGTGCCAGCAGTTTGCCCCCAGGTCAGCCCCAGCATTTT. This sequence joins TRBV12-3 or TRBV12-4 and TRBJ1-5; no firm D call. The CDR3 extends over 13 amino acids. The V and J ends lost 3 bases and 6 bases respectively, with 9 bases between them.

The chain has TRBV20-1 and TRBJ1-1; D remains unclear. CDR1 DFQATT and CDR2 SNEGSKA come from the germline V gene (reference sequence). Trimming stripped 4 bases from V and 4 bases from J, with 10 bases between. This CDR3 spans 12 amino acids. CDR3 DNA sequence: TGCAGTGCTAATCGAGTGGGCACTGAAGCTTTCTTT. It codes for CSANRVGTEAFF.

The rearrangement uses TRBV6-5 and TRBJ1-1; D is perhaps TRBD1 (6 bases). The V end lost 2 bases, the J end lost 0 bases, and 10 bases lay between the germline ends. This CDR3 has 15 residues. Germline V gene sequence: CDR1 MNHEY, CDR2 SVGAGI. The CDR3 here is CASSYDGQMNTEAFF. CDR3 nucleotide sequence: TGTGCCAGCAGTTACGACGGACAGATGAACACTGAAGCTTTCTTT.

This clonotype has a handful of counts. The V call is TRBV20-1, the J call TRBJ1-5; D is possibly TRBD1 (6 bases). The CDR3 is 14 amino acids. CDR1 DFQATT and CDR2 SNEGSKA come from the germline V gene (reference sequence). V gave up 3 bases and J gave up 0 bases, with 9 bases separating them. The CDR3 nucleotides read TGCAGTGCTAGGAGGGGGGGTAGCAATCAGCCCCAGCATTTT. This translates into CSARRGGSNQPQHF.

The rearrangement links TRBV12-3 or TRBV12-4 to TRBJ1-1; no definite D call. The CDR3 has 13 amino acids. V gave up 6 bases and J gave up 0 bases, with 8 bases separating them. This chain's CDR3 is CASRSGMNTEAFF. In nucleotides, the CDR3 is TGTGCCAGCAGATCGGGGATGAACACTGAAGCTTTCTTT.

This clonotype has a single count. The chain has TRBV28 and TRBJ1-5; D is ambiguous. The CDR3 length is 15 residues. Trimming cost V 3 bases and J 2 bases, with 11 bases left between them. Germline V gene data show CDR1 as MDHEN and CDR2 as SYDVKM. This CDR3 reads CASSFLKGGNQPQHF. CDR3 DNA sequence: TGTGCCAGCAGTTTCCTGAAGGGAGGCAATCAGCCCCAGCATTTT.

The rearrangement links TRBV20-1 to TRBJ2-5; D is possibly TRBD2 (8 bases). CDR1 is DFQATT and CDR2 is SNEGSKA in the germline V gene (reference sequence). V lost 6 bases, J lost 4 bases, and 15 bases lay in between. CDR3 size: 13 residues. The DNA of the CDR3 is TGCAGTGCAAGGGGGCTAGCGGGAGAGACCCAGTACTTC. Translating gives CSARGLAGETQYF.

The chain uses TRBV7-2 and TRBJ2-7, with D perhaps TRBD1 (5 bases). V was shortened by 5 bases and J by 0 bases, with 14 bases between the two germline ends. CDR1 SGHTA and CDR2 FQGNSA come from the germline V gene. The CDR3 is 15 amino acids. CDR3 coding DNA: TGTGCCAGCAGCCCCCGGCAGGGCAGCTCCTACGAGCAGTACTTC. Translated, it gives CASSPRQGSSYEQYF.

The CDR3 loop reads CSASRERGTGELFF. The CDR3 DNA reads TGCAGTGCTAGTCGGGAACGTGGCACCGGGGAGCTGTTTTTT. The chain combines TRBV20-1 with TRBJ2-2, with TRBD2 as a possible D gene (5 bases). CDR1 DFQATT and CDR2 SNEGSKA come from the germline V gene (reference sequence). V lost 3 bases and J lost 4, with 12 bases in between. The CDR3 is made up of 14 amino acids.

The chain couples TRBV27 to TRBJ2-6, with TRBD1 identical over 8 bases. Unmatched junction bases numbered 6, after V lost 8 bases and J lost 0 bases. CDR3 length: 16 amino acids. The germline CDR1 and CDR2 sequences are MNHEY and SMNVEV (reference sequence). The CDR3 DNA sequence: TGTGCCAGCGGCAACAGGGGGTCCTCTGGGGCCAACGTCCTGACTTTC. As protein: CASGNRGSSGANVLTF.

The rearrangement links TRBV20-1 to TRBJ2-5; 7 nucleotides align to TRBD2. Germline V gives CDR1 DFQATT, CDR2 SNEGSKA (reference sequence). This CDR3 contains 14 residues. V lost 0 bases to trimming and J lost 5 bases; unmatched junction nucleotides: 6. The CDR3 is CSARDPSGTETQYF. The CDR3 DNA is TGCAGTGCTAGAGATCCCAGCGGGACTGAGACCCAGTACTTC.

In its sample, this clonotype was seen a few times. The gene calls are TRBV20-1 and TRBJ2-5; tentatively, D is TRBD2 (5 bases). Germline CDR1 is DFQATT and CDR2 is SNEGSKA (reference sequence). Trimming shortened V by 6 bases and J by 4 bases, and 18 bases separated the two germline ends. The CDR3 loop spans 14 amino acids. DNA for the CDR3: TGCAGTGCCCAAGAGCCCCTAGCCGGAGAGACCCAGTACTTC. It yields the protein CSAQEPLAGETQYF.

This clonotype was detected only a few times. The chain carries TRBV6-1 and TRBJ1-1; 10 bases map to TRBD1. The CDR3 length is 14 residues. CDR1 MNHNS and CDR2 SASEGT come from the germline V gene. The V segment lost 4 bases and the J segment 5 bases; nucleotides outside the gene matches: 4. CDR3 loop: CASSAGQGKTEAFF. The CDR3 DNA sequence: TGTGCCAGCAGTGCGGGACAGGGGAAGACTGAAGCTTTCTTT.

The rearrangement uses TRBV27 and TRBJ2-1; no definite D call. Per germline, CDR1 MNHEY and CDR2 SMNVEV (reference sequence). V dropped 0 bases and J dropped 3 bases, with 9 bases sitting between them. The CDR3 contains 15 residues. CDR3 sequence (DNA): TGTGCCAGCAGTTTATCGAGGCAGGACTACAATGAGCAGTTCTTC. Protein: CASSLSRQDYNEQFF.

The chain employs TRBV15 and TRBJ2-5; D is unclear. The CDR3 is 13 amino acids. Trimming removed 0 bases at V and 2 bases at J, with 4 bases between. CDR1 is LNHNV and CDR2 is YYDKDF in the germline V gene (reference sequence). The CDR3 DNA follows: TGTGCCACCAGCAGAGACGGGCAAGAGACCCAGTACTTC. Its translation: CATSRDGQETQYF.

The V call is TRBV18, the J call TRBJ1-1; no definite D call. CDR1 is KGHSH, CDR2 LQKENI, per germline. The CDR3 loop spans 12 amino acids. The germline V and J ends were trimmed by 5 bases and 6 bases, with 10 bases remaining between them. The CDR3 loop is CASSEFFPEAFF. The CDR3, as DNA: TGTGCCAGCTCAGAGTTCTTCCCTGAAGCTTTCTTT.

This chain connects TRBV7-2 to TRBJ2-1; D gene ambiguous. Trimming cost V 3 bases and J 4 bases, with 4 bases left between them. Looked up from germline, CDR1 is SGHTA and CDR2 is FQGNSA. CDR3 length: 12 residues. The CDR3 DNA reads as TGTGCCAGCAGCTTCATATACAATGAGCAGTTCTTC. Amino acid sequence: CASSFIYNEQFF.

This chain uses TRBV11-2 with TRBJ2-5, with D perhaps TRBD2 (6 bases). V was pared by 5 bases and J by 2 bases, with 15 bases between. Germline CDR1 is SGHAT and CDR2 is FQNNGV. This CDR3 contains 15 residues. DNA for the CDR3: TGTGCCAGCAGCCCGGAGGGCCGATTGCAAGAGACCCAGTACTTC. Translated, it gives CASSPEGRLQETQYF.